A single sample gave rise to the 21 T cell receptor beta chains below, sequenced in a study of CD8 T cells in ankylosing spondylitis. MiXCR was run by TCRdb on the 5' RACE reads, yielding one entry per CDR3 protein. This table holds about 150,000 distinct CDR3 sequences, 30% to 40% found once. The sequencing input was synovial fluid, either unsorted or a sorted T cell fraction (not recorded which). The source is a male donor with ankylosing spondylitis.

CDR3 amino acids: CASSLFGPDSPLHF. The DNA for the CDR3 is TGTGCCAGCAGTTTATTCGGGCCTGATTCACCCCTCCACTTT. The chain employs TRBV12-3 or TRBV12-4 and TRBJ1-6; no clear D gene. The V gene lost 2 bases and the J gene lost 8 bases, with 10 bases spanning the gap. CDR3 length: 14 amino acids.

At least ten counts were recorded for this clonotype. The chain links TRBV2 to TRBJ1-5; D remains unclear. In germline, CDR1 is SNHLY, CDR2 FYNNEI. V was trimmed by 2 bases and J by 4 bases, leaving 9 bases between them. The CDR3 loop spans 14 amino acids. The chain's CDR3 is CASSEWVGNQPQHF. The CDR3 DNA is TGTGCCAGCAGTGAATGGGTCGGGAATCAGCCCCAGCATTTT.

The chain carries TRBV4-3 and TRBJ2-1, with 10 bases fitting TRBD2. CDR3 size: 20 residues. After removal of 0 bases from V and 0 bases from J, the junction contained 11 bases not matched to a gene. Germline CDR1 LGHNA, CDR2 YSLEER. The chain's CDR3 is CASSQDIATSGQSSYNEQFF. CDR3 nucleotides: TGCGCCAGCAGCCAAGATATTGCGACTAGCGGGCAAAGCTCCTACAATGAGCAGTTCTTC.

This sequence joins TRBV6-1 and TRBJ1-1; D remains unclear. The germline CDR1 and CDR2 sequences are MNHNS and SASEGT. Trimming took 7 bases from V and 1 from J, leaving 13 bases between them. This CDR3 has 14 residues. In DNA form, the CDR3 reads TGTGCCAGCAAAGAAGGGTTGGGGAACACTGAAGCTTTCTTT. It is translated as CASKEGLGNTEAFF.

This clonotype was observed a few times. CDR3 protein: CASQIGSSGANVLTF. The CDR3 region has the DNA TGTGCCAGCCAAATCGGGAGCTCTGGGGCCAACGTCCTGACTTTC. The rearrangement links TRBV19 to TRBJ2-6, with TRBD2 as a possible D gene (6 bases). Germline CDR1 is LNHDA and CDR2 is SQIVND (reference sequence). V lost 9 bases to trimming and J lost 0 bases, with 12 bases between them. The CDR3 extends over 15 amino acids.

The chain carries TRBV28 and TRBJ2-7; D call uncertain. Germline V gene sequence: CDR1 MDHEN, CDR2 SYDVKM. Deletions cut 2 bases from V and 7 bases from J, with 15 bases between. This CDR3 contains 14 residues. CDR3 nucleotides: TGTGCCAGCAGTTTAGTCGCAGGTTCGCGGGAGCAGTACTTC. It codes for CASSLVAGSREQYF.

This clonotype was observed at least ten times. The J gene is TRBJ1-1, the V gene TRBV7-2; D uncertain. This CDR3 is built from 13 residues. V gave up 5 bases and J gave up 1 base, with 8 bases separating them. Looked up from germline, CDR1 is SGHTA and CDR2 is FQGNSA. The CDR3 DNA reads TGTGCCAGCAGCGGAACAGCGAACACTGAAGCTTTCTTT. It encodes CASSGTANTEAFF.

This rearrangement joins TRBV3-1 to TRBJ1-1; D not resolved. CDR3 length: 14 residues. Germline values: CDR1 LGHDT, CDR2 YNNKEL (reference sequence). Trimming cost V 2 bases and J 1 base, with 8 bases left between them. The CDR3, as DNA: TGTGCCAGCAGCCAATGGCAGCAGAACACTGAAGCTTTCTTT. Its protein is CASSQWQQNTEAFF.

V and J are TRBV19 and TRBJ2-1; TRBD2 matches at 7 bases. The CDR3 contains 15 residues. The V gene end was trimmed by 3 bases and the J gene end by 4 bases; junction bases not matched to a gene: 6. CDR1 LNHDA and CDR2 SQIVND come from the germline V gene (reference sequence). The chain's CDR3 is CASSMGGGVYNEQFF. The CDR3, as DNA: TGTGCCAGTAGTATGGGGGGGGGAGTTTACAATGAGCAGTTCTTC.

The chain carries TRBV4-2 and TRBJ2-2; 10 nucleotides align to TRBD2. J gave up 4 bases and V 2 bases, and 4 bases lay outside the gene matches. This CDR3 has 16 residues. Germline V gene lookup returns CDR1 LGHNA and CDR2 YNFKEQ. CDR3 in DNA: TGTGCCAGCAGCCAACCTAGCGGGAGAGGCACCGGGGAGCTGTTTTTT. It codes for CASSQPSGRGTGELFF.

The J gene is TRBJ2-3, the V gene TRBV5-8, with D tentatively TRBD1 or TRBD2 (5 bases each). The CDR3 totals 16 residues. Between the trimmed V and J ends, which lost 4 bases and 5 bases, there was a span of 20 bases. Germline V CDR1 and CDR2: SGHTS, YDEGEE. CDR3 sequence: CASSLGGGLSGDTQYF. Here the CDR3 DNA reads TGTGCCAGCAGCCTCGGTGGGGGTTTATCGGGAGATACGCAGTATTTT. Combining the CDR3 with reference TRBV5-8 and TRBJ2-3 gives the whole variable domain EAGVTQSPTHLIKTRGQQATLRCSPISGHTSVYWYQQALGLGLQFLLWYDEGEERNRGNFPPRFSGRQFPNYSSELNVNALELEDSALYLCASSLGGGLSGDTQYFGPGTRLTVL.

This clonotype occurred a few times. The chain has TRBV6-1 and TRBJ1-1; D uncertain. Per germline, CDR1 MNHNS and CDR2 SASEGT. Deletions cut 6 bases from V and 9 bases from J, with 20 bases between. CDR3 size: 14 residues. The CDR3 is CASSPVQRHGKAFF. DNA of the CDR3: TGTGCCAGCAGCCCCGTCCAGCGCCATGGGAAAGCTTTCTTT.

This chain connects TRBV7-3 to TRBJ2-1; no firm D call. CDR1 is SGHTA, CDR2 FQGTGA, per germline. CDR3 length: 17 residues. V was pared by 5 bases and J by 7 bases, with 24 bases between. CDR3 in DNA: TGTGCCAGCAGCGCCGTCGCAGCGCCGGAGAGTAAGAATGAGCAGTTCTTC. This translates into CASSAVAAPESKNEQFF.

This clonotype appeared many times. The chain combines TRBV20-1 with TRBJ1-6; no clear D. This CDR3 spans 15 amino acids. In germline, CDR1 is DFQATT, CDR2 SNEGSKA (reference sequence). Between the trimmed V and J ends, which lost 3 bases and 9 bases, there was a span of 18 bases. CDR3 bases: TGCAGTGCTAGCCCTACGGTGGGGAGTGGTTCACCCCTCCACTTT. This gives the protein CSASPTVGSGSPLHF.

In this sample, this clonotype turned up many times. This chain uses TRBV4-2 with TRBJ2-7, with no clear D. V was cut by 1 base and J by 2 bases, with 15 bases left in between. Germline V gene data show CDR1 as LGHNA and CDR2 as YNFKEQ. The CDR3 length is 16 residues. The CDR3 nucleotides read TGTGCCAGCAGCCAAGCTGACCGTACAGACCCCTACGAGCAGTACTTC. Residues: CASSQADRTDPYEQYF.

This clonotype was observed a handful of times. The genes are TRBV5-6 and TRBJ2-3; D may be TRBD2 (6 bases). Germline V gene lookup returns CDR1 SGHDT and CDR2 YYEEEE. The CDR3 sequence is 14 residues long. V lost 4 bases and J 6 bases, leaving 15 bases between the germline ends. CDR3 protein: CASSPRRGGDTQYF. DNA for the CDR3: TGTGCCAGCAGCCCAAGGAGGGGTGGGGATACGCAGTATTTT.

The J gene is TRBJ1-5, the V gene TRBV20-1; D gene ambiguous. CDR3 size: 14 residues. V was clipped by 5 bases and J by 0 bases, with 11 bases between them. From germline, CDR1 is DFQATT and CDR2 SNEGSKA (reference sequence). CDR3 region: CSAPGRFSNQPQHF. The CDR3 DNA sequence: TGCAGTGCTCCCGGACGGTTTAGCAATCAGCCCCAGCATTTT.

The rearrangement uses TRBV4-3 and TRBJ1-6; D is possibly TRBD1 (5 bases). CDR1 and CDR2 (germline): LGHNA, YSLEER. V shed 0 bases and J shed 9 bases, with 12 bases lying between them. This CDR3 spans 15 amino acids. The CDR3 region is CASSQDQGMSSPLHF. The CDR3 nucleotides are TGCGCCAGCAGCCAAGATCAGGGAATGAGTTCACCCCTCCACTTT.

The chain combines TRBV10-3 with TRBJ2-7, with TRBD2 matching over 14 bases. CDR1 and CDR2 from the germline V gene are ENHRY and SYGVKD. Trimming took 6 bases from V and 6 from J; bases not matched to a gene: 1. The CDR3 consists of 13 residues. Here the CDR3 reads CAISGLAGGEQYF. CDR3 in DNA: TGTGCCATCAGCGGACTAGCGGGAGGCGAGCAGTACTTC.

V gene TRBV5-8 combines with J gene TRBJ1-5; D possibly corresponds to TRBD1 (5 bases). Germline CDR1 and CDR2: SGHTS and YDEGEE. V was pared by 1 base and J by 6 bases, with 14 bases between. CDR3 length: 15 amino acids. This CDR3 reads CASSLRQGVRQPQHF. CDR3 DNA sequence: TGTGCCAGCAGCTTGAGGCAGGGTGTCCGTCAGCCCCAGCATTTT. Supplemented by reference TRBV5-8 and TRBJ1-5, the full variable domain reads EAGVTQSPTHLIKTRGQQATLRCSPISGHTSVYWYQQALGLGLQFLLWYDEGEERNRGNFPPRFSGRQFPNYSSELNVNALELEDSALYLCASSLRQGVRQPQHFGDGTRLSIL.

The count of this clonotype is one. J is TRBJ2-1 and V is TRBV11-3, with a weak D call TRBD1 (6 bases). The CDR3 sequence is 14 residues long. V shed 4 bases and J shed 5 bases, with 12 bases lying between them. Germline loops: CDR1 SGHNT, CDR2 YENEEA. CDR3 amino acids: CASSSRRDNNEQFF. CDR3 nucleotide sequence: TGTGCCAGCAGCTCTCGCCGGGACAACAATGAGCAGTTCTTC.